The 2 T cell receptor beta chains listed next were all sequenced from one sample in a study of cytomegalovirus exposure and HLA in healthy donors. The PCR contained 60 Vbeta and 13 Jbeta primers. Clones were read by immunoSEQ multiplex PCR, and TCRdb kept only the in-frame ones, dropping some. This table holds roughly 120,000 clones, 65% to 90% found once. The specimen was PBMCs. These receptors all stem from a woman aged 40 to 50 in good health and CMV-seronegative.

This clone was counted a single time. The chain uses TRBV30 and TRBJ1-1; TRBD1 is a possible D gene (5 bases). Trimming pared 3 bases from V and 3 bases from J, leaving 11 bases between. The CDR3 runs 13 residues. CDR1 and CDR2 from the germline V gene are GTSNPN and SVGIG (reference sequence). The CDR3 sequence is CAWSRVRDTEAFF. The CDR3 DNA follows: TGTGCCTGGAGCAGGGTTCGGGACACTGAAGCTTTCTTT.

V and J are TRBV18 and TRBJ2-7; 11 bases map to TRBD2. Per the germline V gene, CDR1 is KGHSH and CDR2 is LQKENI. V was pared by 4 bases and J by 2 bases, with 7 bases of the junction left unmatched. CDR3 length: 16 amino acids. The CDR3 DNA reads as TGTGCCAGCTCACTCCAGGGGACTAGCGGTACCTACGAGCAGTACTTC. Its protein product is CASSLQGTSGTYEQYF. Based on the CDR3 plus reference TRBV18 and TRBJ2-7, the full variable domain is NAGVMQNPRHLVRRRGQEARLRCSPMKGHSHVYWYRQLPEEGLKFMVYLQKENIIDESGMPKERFSAEFPKEGPSILRIQQVVRGDSAAYFCASSLQGTSGTYEQYFGPGTRLTVT.